The clone carrying this T cell receptor beta chain has a handful of counts. The data were obtained in a study of early T cells in non-severe SARS-CoV-2 infection. The CDR3 is 14 amino acids. Germline values: CDR1 DFQATT, CDR2 SNEGSKA (reference sequence). Trimming cost V 8 bases and J 2 bases; bases outside gene matches: 9. TCRdb re-analysed the 5' RACE reads in MiXCR, keeping a single row per CDR3 protein. The repertoire has fewer than 80,000 distinct CDR3 sequences, around 13% of them found once; the top ten carry about 5.2%. The sample consisted of whole blood. The chain has TRBV20-1 and TRBJ2-7; 10 nucleotides align to TRBD2. This clonotype was obtained from an adult who was a healthcare worker with PCR-confirmed SARS-CoV-2 infection or an uninfected control (not recorded which). The CDR3 here is CSFIPSGRAYEQYF. The CDR3 nucleotides are TGCAGTTTCATCCCAAGCGGGAGGGCCTACGAGCAGTACTTC.